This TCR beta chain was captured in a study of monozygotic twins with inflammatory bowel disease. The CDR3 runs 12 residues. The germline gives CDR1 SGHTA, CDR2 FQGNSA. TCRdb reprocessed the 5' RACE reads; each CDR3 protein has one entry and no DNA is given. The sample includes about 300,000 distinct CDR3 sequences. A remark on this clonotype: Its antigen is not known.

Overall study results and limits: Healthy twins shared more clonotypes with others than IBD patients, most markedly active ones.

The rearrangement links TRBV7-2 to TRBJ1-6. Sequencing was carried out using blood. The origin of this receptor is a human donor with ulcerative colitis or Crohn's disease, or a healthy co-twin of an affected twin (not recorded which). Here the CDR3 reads CASNRQSSPLHF. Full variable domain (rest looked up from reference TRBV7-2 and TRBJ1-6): GAGVSQSPSNKVTEKGKDVELRCDPISGHTALYWYRQSLGQGLEFLIYFQGNSAPDKSGLPSDRFSAERTGGSVSTLTIQRTQQEDSAVYLCASNRQSSPLHFGNGTRLTVT.